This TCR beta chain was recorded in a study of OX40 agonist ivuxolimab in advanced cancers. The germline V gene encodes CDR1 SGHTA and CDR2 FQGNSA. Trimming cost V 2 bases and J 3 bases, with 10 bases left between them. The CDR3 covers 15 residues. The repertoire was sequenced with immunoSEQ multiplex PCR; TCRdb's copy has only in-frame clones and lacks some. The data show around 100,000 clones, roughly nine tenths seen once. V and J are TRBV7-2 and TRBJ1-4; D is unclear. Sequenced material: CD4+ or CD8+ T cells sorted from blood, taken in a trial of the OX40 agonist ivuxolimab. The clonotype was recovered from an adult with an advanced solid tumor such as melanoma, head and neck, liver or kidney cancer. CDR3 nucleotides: TGTGCCAGCAGCTTACCAGGTGAGGCTAATGAAAAACTGTTTTTT. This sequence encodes CASSLPGEANEKLFF.